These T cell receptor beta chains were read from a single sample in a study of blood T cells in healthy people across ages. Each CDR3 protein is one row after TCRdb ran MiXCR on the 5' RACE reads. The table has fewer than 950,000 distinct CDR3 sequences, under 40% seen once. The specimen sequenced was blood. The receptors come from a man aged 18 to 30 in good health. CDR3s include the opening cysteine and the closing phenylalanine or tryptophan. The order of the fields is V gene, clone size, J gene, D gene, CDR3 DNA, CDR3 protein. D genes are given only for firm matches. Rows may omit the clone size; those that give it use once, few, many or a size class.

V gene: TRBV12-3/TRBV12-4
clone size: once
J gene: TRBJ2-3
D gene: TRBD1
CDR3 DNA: TGTGCCAGCAGCCGCTCCGTTACAGGGGCAGATGTGCAGTATTTT
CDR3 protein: CASSRSVTGADVQYF

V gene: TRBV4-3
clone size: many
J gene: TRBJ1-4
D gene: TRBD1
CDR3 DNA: TGCGCCAGCAGCCAAAGGGACAGTCCATTTGATGAAAAACTGTTTTTT
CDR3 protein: CASSQRDSPFDEKLFF

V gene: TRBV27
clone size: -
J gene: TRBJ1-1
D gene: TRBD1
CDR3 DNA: TGTGCCAGCAGTTTGGACAGGGAGGAGACTGAAGCTTTCTTT
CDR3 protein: CASSLDREETEAFF

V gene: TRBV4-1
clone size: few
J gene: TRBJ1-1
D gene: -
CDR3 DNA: TGCGCCAGCAGCCAAGAGAGACCCTCGAACACTGAAGCTTTCTTT
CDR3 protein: CASSQERPSNTEAFF

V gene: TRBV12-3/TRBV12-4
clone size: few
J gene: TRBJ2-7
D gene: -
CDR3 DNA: TGTGCCAGCAGCCTTCTTTCCGGCCTCTCCTACAATGAGCAGTACTTC
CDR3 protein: CASSLLSGLSYNEQYF

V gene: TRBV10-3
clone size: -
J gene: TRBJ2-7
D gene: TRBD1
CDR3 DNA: TGTGCCATCAGCTCCGGGACAGGGCCCTACGAGCAGTACTTC
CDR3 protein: CAISSGTGPYEQYF

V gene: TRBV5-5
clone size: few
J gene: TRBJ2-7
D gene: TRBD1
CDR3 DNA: TGTGCCAGCAGCTGGACAGGGAACTCCTACGAGCAGTACTTC
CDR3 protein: CASSWTGNSYEQYF

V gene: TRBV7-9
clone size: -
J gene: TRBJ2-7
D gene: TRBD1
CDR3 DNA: TGTGCCAGCAGCCTGCGGACAGGGGGCGAATACAATGAGCAGTACTTC
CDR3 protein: CASSLRTGGEYNEQYF

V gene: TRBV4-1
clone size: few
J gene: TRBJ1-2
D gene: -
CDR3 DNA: TGCGCCAGCAGCCCCCCGCAGACGTATGGCTACACCTTC
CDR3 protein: CASSPPQTYGYTF

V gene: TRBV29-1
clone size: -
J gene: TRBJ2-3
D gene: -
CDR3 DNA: TGCAGCGTTGGGGCCGAAGCTCTCACAGATACGCAGTATTTT
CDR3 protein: CSVGAEALTDTQYF

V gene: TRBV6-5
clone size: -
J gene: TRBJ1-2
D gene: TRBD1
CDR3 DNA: TGTGCCAGCAGGCGGGGACAGCCAGATGGCTACACCTTC
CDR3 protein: CASRRGQPDGYTF

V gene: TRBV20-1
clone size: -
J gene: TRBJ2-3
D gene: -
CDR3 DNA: TGCAGTGCTCGACCACCGGGGGCAGATACGCAGTATTTT
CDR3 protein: CSARPPGADTQYF

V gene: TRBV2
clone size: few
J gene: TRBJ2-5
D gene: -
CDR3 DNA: TGTGCAAGTACCAGACCATCTCAAGAGACCCAGTACTTC
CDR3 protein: CASTRPSQETQYF

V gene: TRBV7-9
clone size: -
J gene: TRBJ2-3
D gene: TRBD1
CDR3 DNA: TGTGCCAGCAGCATTACAGGGGGCCCAGATACGCAGTATTTT
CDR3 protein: CASSITGGPDTQYF

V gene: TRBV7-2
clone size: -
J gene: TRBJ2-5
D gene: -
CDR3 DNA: TGTGCCAGCTGCAAGGGGGGCGTCGAGACCCAGTACTTC
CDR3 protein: CASCKGGVETQYF

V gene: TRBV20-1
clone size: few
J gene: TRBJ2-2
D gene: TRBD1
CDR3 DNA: TGCAGTGCTAGAGTACAGGGGAGTGCCGGGGAGCTGTTTTTT
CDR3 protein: CSARVQGSAGELFF

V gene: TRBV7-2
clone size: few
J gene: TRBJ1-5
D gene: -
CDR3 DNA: TGTGCCAGCAGCTTACGGAGGGGCAAGCCCCAGCATTTT
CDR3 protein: CASSLRRGKPQHF

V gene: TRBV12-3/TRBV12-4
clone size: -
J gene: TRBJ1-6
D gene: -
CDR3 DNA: TGTGCCAGCAGGACCGGTGAGAATTCACCCCTCCACTTT
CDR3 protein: CASRTGENSPLHF

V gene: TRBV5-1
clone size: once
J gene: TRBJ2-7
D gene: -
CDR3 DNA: TGCGCCAGCAGCTTGGCCGGTTCCGGGCGGAGCTCCTACGAGCAGTACTTC
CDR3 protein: CASSLAGSGRSSYEQYF

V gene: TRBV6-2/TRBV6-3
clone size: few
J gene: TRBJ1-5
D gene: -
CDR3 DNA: TGTGCCAGCAGGGGCAGGGGTTGGCGCAATCAGCCCCAGCATTTT
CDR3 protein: CASRGRGWRNQPQHF

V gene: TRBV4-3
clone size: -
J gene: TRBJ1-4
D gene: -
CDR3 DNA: TGCGCCAGCAGCCAAGATGGGGGGCAGGGTGAAAAACTGTTTTTT
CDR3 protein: CASSQDGGQGEKLFF

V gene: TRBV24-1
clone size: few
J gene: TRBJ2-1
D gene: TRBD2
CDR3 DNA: TGTGCCACCAGTGAGACTAGCGGGGGGGCGATAAATGAGCGGTTCTTC
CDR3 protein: CATSETSGGAINERFF

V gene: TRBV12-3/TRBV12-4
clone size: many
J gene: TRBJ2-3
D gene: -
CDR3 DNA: TGTGCCAGCAGTTTAGGGGATACGCAGTATTTT
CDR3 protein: CASSLGDTQYF

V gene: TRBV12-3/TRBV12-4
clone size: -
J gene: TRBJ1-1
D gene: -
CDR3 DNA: TGTGCCAGCAGTTTAAGCGGGGTCAACACTGAAGCTTTCTTT
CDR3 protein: CASSLSGVNTEAFF

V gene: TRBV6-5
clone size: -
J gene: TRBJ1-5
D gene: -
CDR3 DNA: TGTGCCGGCAATCCTCCACGACCCCAGCATTTT
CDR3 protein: CAGNPPRPQHF

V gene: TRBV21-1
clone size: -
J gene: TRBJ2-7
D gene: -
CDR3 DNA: TGTGCCAGCCGACCCGCCCGGGACAGGAGTTACAATGAGCAGTACTTC
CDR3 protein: CASRPARDRSYNEQYF

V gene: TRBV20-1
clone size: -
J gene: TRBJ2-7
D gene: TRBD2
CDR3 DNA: TGCAGTGCGACCGGGGAGGGCGGCTACGAGCAGTACTTC
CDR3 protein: CSATGEGGYEQYF

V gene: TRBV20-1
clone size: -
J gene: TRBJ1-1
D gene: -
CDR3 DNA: TGCAGTGCCGCGCCTGGGCACAATGAAGCTTTCTTT
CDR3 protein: CSAAPGHNEAFF

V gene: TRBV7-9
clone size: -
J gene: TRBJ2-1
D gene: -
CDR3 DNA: TGTGCCAGCAGCCCGAACCTGCGCTACAATGAGCAGTTCTTC
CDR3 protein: CASSPNLRYNEQFF

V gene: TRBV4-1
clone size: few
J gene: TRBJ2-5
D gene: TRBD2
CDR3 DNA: TGCGCCAGCAGCCAAGATATCACGCGGGGGGCACACAATGAGCAGTACTTC
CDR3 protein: CASSQDITRGAHNEQYF

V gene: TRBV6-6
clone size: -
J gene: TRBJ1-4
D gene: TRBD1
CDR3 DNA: TGTGCCAGCAGTTTCAGGGGGCCCACTAATGAAAAACTGTTTTTT
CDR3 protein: CASSFRGPTNEKLFF

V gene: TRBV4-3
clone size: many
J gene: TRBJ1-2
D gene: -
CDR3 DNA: TGCGCCAGCAGCAAAGGGGTCGGATATGGCTACACCTTC
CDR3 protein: CASSKGVGYGYTF

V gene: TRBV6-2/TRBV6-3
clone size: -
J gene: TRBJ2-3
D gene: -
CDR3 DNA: TGTGTCAGCAGTCCGGAGACTCCCTCGGCAGATACGCAGTATTTT
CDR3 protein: CVSSPETPSADTQYF

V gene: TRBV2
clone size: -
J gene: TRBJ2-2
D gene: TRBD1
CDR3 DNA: TGTGCCAGCACCCCAACAGGGGGCTCCGGGGAGCTGTTTTTT
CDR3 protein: CASTPTGGSGELFF

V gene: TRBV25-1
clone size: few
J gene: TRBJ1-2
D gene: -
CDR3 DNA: TGTGCCAGCAGTGGGGTAGGGGCTGGCTACACCTTC
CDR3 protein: CASSGVGAGYTF

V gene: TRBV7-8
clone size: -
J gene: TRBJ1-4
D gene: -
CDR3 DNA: TGTGCCAGCAGCTTAGCGGGGGGAAGAAGGGAAAAACTGTTTTTT
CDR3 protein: CASSLAGGRREKLFF

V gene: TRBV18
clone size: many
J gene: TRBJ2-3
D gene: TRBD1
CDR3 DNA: TGTGCCAGCTCAGACGGGACAGCCCCTCGTACGCAGTATTTT
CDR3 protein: CASSDGTAPRTQYF

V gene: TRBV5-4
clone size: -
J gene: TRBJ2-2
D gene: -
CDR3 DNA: TGTGCCAGCAGCTCTGAGGTGGCCGGGGAGCTGTTTTTT
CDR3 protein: CASSSEVAGELFF

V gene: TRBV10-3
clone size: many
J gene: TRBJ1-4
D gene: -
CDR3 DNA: TGTGCCATCAGTGAAGCGGGCGACGCAACTAATGAAAAACTGTTTTTT
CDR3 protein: CAISEAGDATNEKLFF

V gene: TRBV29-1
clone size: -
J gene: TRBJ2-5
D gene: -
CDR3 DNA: TGCAGCGTTGATACCCGGGCCCAAGAGACCCAGTACTTC
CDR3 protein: CSVDTRAQETQYF

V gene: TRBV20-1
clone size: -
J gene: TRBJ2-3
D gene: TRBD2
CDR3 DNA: TGCAGTGCCGGCGGGGCGGGGGGGCCTTTGTCTGCAGATACGCAGTATTTT
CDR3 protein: CSAGGAGGPLSADTQYF

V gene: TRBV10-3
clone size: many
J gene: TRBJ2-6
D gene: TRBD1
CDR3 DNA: TGTGCCATCAGTGAACCAACCGGGACAGGGAACCCTGGGGCCAACGTCCTGACTTTC
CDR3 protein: CAISEPTGTGNPGANVLTF

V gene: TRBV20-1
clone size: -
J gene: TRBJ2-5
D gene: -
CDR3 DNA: TGCAGTGCTAGAGTGGGAGGCATCCAAGAGACCCAGTACTTC
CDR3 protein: CSARVGGIQETQYF

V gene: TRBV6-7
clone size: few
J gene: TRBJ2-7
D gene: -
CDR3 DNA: TGTGCCAGCAGTTACTCGAGGGGAACGAGCTACGAGCAGTACTTC
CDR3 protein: CASSYSRGTSYEQYF

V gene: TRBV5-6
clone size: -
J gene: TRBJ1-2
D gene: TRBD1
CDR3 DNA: TGTGCCAGCAGCTCGAACCGGGACAGAGCTAACTATGGCTACACCTTC
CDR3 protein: CASSSNRDRANYGYTF

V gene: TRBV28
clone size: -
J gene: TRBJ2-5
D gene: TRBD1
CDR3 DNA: TGTGCCAGCAGTCCAAGGACAGGTCCGGGGGAGACCCAGTACTTC
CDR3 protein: CASSPRTGPGETQYF

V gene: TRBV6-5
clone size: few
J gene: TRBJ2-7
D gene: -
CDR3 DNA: TGTGCCAGCAGTAACTACAATGAGCAGTACTTC
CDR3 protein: CASSNYNEQYF

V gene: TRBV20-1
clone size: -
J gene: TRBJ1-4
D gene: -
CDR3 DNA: TGCAGTGCTACCGGGGTCGGGGGTGAAAAACTGTTTTTT
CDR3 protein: CSATGVGGEKLFF

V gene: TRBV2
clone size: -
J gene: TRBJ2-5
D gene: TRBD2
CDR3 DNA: TGTGCCAGCAGGACTCCGCGGTTTGGCGGGGGGGCCAATGAGCAGTACTTC
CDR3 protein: CASRTPRFGGGANEQYF

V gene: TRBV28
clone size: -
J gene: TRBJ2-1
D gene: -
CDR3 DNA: TGTGCCAGCAGTATCCTCCCGGGACCATCCGCTTACAATGAGCAGTTCTTC
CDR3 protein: CASSILPGPSAYNEQFF

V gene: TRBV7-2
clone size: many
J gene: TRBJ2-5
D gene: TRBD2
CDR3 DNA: TGTGCCAGCAGCTTAGGCGCTAGCGGATACCAAGAGACCCAGTACTTC
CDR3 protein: CASSLGASGYQETQYF

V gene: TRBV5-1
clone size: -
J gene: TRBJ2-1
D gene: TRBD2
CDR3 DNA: TGCGCCAGCACCCAGACAGTAGCGGGGGAAGAGACCCAGTTCTTC
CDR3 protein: CASTQTVAGEETQFF

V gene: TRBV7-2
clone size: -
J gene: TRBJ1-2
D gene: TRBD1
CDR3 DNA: TGTGCCAGCAGCTTATCTTTAGGACAGGGCTATGGCTACACCTTC
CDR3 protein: CASSLSLGQGYGYTF

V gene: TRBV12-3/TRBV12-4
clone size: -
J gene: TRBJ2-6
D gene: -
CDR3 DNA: TGTGCCAGCAGTTTCCGGGGGACTGGGGCCAACGTCCTGACTTTC
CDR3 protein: CASSFRGTGANVLTF

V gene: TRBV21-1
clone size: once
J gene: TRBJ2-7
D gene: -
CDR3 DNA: TGTGCCAGCAGCTTCGAGCCCGTAAGCCGGTTAGCGGGACTTACCTACGAGCAGTACTTC
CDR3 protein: CASSFEPVSRLAGLTYEQYF